These T cell receptor beta chains were read from a single sample in a study of regulatory T cells in long-lasting Graves disease. TCRdb independently ran MiXCR on the multiplex PCR reads; one entry per CDR3 protein. The repertoire consists of fewer than 500,000 distinct CDR3 sequences, with under 20% occurring once and the leading ten covering 12%. The data also belong to a second study, concerning T cells in Graves' hyperthyroidism and ophthalmopathy.

The sample here was peripheral blood mononuclear cells (PBMCs), taken at new diagnosis, from a patient treated with antithyroid drugs. The receptors were gathered from a man aged 40-55 years with Graves disease. Each CDR3 is given with its conserved first and last residue. The order of the fields is CDR3 DNA, CDR3 protein, J gene, clone size, D gene, V gene. D genes are given only for firm matches. The listing skips clone size in some rows; elsewhere it reads once, few, many or a size class.

TGTGCCAGCAGTCCCCAGGGGGCTCTTTCACCCCTCCACTTT,CASSPQGALSPLHF,TRBJ1-6,few,TRBD1,TRBV12-3/TRBV12-4
TGTGCCTGGTCGAGCGGGACCTACAATGAGCAGTTCTTC,CAWSSGTYNEQFF,TRBJ2-1,many,TRBD2,TRBV30
TGCAGTGCTAGGCCCCCGGGACAGGGTTTAATTAAACTGTTTTTT,CSARPPGQGLIKLFF,TRBJ1-4,many,TRBD1,TRBV20-1
TGTGCCAGCAGTTACACTCAGACTAGCGTAAGGAACGAGCAGTACTTC,CASSYTQTSVRNEQYF,TRBJ2-7,many,TRBD2,TRBV6-2/TRBV6-3
TGTGCCAGCAGCCGACAGGGGGTTAGCTCCTACAATGAGCAGTTCTTC,CASSRQGVSSYNEQFF,TRBJ2-1,many,TRBD1,TRBV16
TGTGCCAGCACAGGGACAGGGGAGACCGGGGAGCTGTTTTTT,CASTGTGETGELFF,TRBJ2-2,many,TRBD1,TRBV12-3/TRBV12-4
TGTGCCAGCAGTTTAGTGGGGATCGGGGCCAACGTCCTGACTTTC,CASSLVGIGANVLTF,TRBJ2-6,few,.,TRBV27
TGTGCCAGCTCAGACAGGGGGAAGGAGTACGAGCAGTACTTC,CASSDRGKEYEQYF,TRBJ2-7,few,TRBD1,TRBV18
TGTGCCAGCAAGCCCCATGATTGGGATGGCTACACCTTC,CASKPHDWDGYTF,TRBJ1-2,many,.,TRBV28
TGCAGTGCCGATGATAGGGGCAATGAGCAGTTCTTC,CSADDRGNEQFF,TRBJ2-1,.,.,TRBV20-1
TGTGCCAGTAGTATGACCCTCAGGGGTGAGCAGTTCTTC,CASSMTLRGEQFF,TRBJ2-1,.,.,TRBV19
TGCGCCAGCAGCCCCCTCCGGGACAGGGGGACCTACGAGCAGTACTTC,CASSPLRDRGTYEQYF,TRBJ2-7,.,TRBD1,TRBV5-1
TGCGGGGCGGGATTCTCCTACAATGAGCAGTTCTTC,CGAGFSYNEQFF,TRBJ2-1,.,.,TRBV29-1
TGTGCCAGCAGTGAAAGATTAACAGGCTCCGCAGATACGCAGTATTTT,CASSERLTGSADTQYF,TRBJ2-3,many,.,TRBV6-1
TGTGCCACCGGGACCCCAGGGAACACTGAAGCTTTCTTT,CATGTPGNTEAFF,TRBJ1-1,many,.,TRBV4-1
TGTGCCAGCAGTTTATTTTTAGGCTTCCCCTACGAGCAGTACTTC,CASSLFLGFPYEQYF,TRBJ2-7,.,.,TRBV27
TGTGCCAGCAGCTTAGAAGGGACTAGCGGAACCGCACAGCAGTATTTT,CASSLEGTSGTAQQYF,TRBJ2-3,many,TRBD2,TRBV7-2
TGTGCCAGCACTACATCTGGTAGCATCACAGATACGCAGTATTTT,CASTTSGSITDTQYF,TRBJ2-3,many,.,TRBV6-1
TGTGCCAGCAGCCCCGGGGCGGGAGGAACCTACAATGAGCAGTTCTTC,CASSPGAGGTYNEQFF,TRBJ2-1,many,TRBD2,TRBV7-3
TGTGCCAGCACCCGGGCGTACTCGACCTACAATGAGCAGTTCTTC,CASTRAYSTYNEQFF,TRBJ2-1,many,.,TRBV2
TGTGCCAGCAGTAAGGGACAGGGCCCTGAAGCTTTCTTT,CASSKGQGPEAFF,TRBJ1-1,many,TRBD1,TRBV6-1
TGCAGCGTCTGGGGTGGGACAGGGAAATCAGATACGCAGTATTTT,CSVWGGTGKSDTQYF,TRBJ2-3,.,TRBD1,TRBV29-1
TGTGCCAGCAGCCCGACGGGAGGCCTGAACACTGAAGCTTTCTTT,CASSPTGGLNTEAFF,TRBJ1-1,.,.,TRBV7-3
TGTGCCAGTAGCACTGCGGGAGGTGGCACAGATACGCAGTATTTT,CASSTAGGGTDTQYF,TRBJ2-3,.,TRBD2,TRBV19
TGTGCCTGGAATACAGGGGGCGCAGCCAAAAACATTCAGTACTTC,CAWNTGGAAKNIQYF,TRBJ2-4,many,TRBD1,TRBV30
TGTGCCAGCAGCGTAACCGACGCTGGAAACACCATATATTTT,CASSVTDAGNTIYF,TRBJ1-3,.,.,TRBV9
TGCAGTGCTACGACAGGGGTCATTCAGCCCCAGCATTTT,CSATTGVIQPQHF,TRBJ1-5,.,TRBD1,TRBV20-1